This is a list of T cell receptor beta chains from one sample in a study of cytotoxic CD8 clonotypes in ibrutinib-treated CLL. The table came from immunoSEQ multiplex PCR; TCRdb's copy has only in-frame clones and leaves some out. Here the sample spans hundreds of thousands of clones, about three quarters being singletons. This material consisted of PBMCs, taken after 12 months of ibrutinib treatment. The receptors were gathered from a human donor with chronic lymphocytic leukemia. Each CDR3 is given with its conserved first and last residue. The D gene is left open where the match is weak. Not all rows give a size; the values are once, few, many and, for expanded clones, a class.

>.|TRBV7-2|.|TRBJ1-2
CASSLASNYGYTF
TGTGCCAGCAGCTTAGCTAGTAACTATGGCTACACCTTC
>.|TRBV11-2|TRBD2|TRBJ2-7
CASSLNIGAGVSSYEQYF
TGTGCCAGCAGCTTAAATATTGGAGCGGGAGTTAGTTCCTACGAGCAGTACTTC
>.|TRBV19|.|TRBJ2-2
CASRGRGDTGELFF
TGTGCCAGTCGGGGCAGAGGGGACACCGGGGAGCTGTTTTTT
>.|TRBV11-1|.|TRBJ2-7
CASSDSPSYEQYF
TGTGCCAGCAGCGATTCCCCATCCTACGAGCAGTACTTC
>.|TRBV27|.|TRBJ1-2
CASSFSRGANYGYTF
TGTGCCAGCAGTTTTTCCAGGGGAGCTAACTATGGCTACACCTTC
>.|TRBV5-1|TRBD1|TRBJ1-4
CASSLGTGNEKLFF
TGTGCCAGCAGCTTGGGGACAGGGAATGAAAAACTGTTTTTT
>.|TRBV4-3|.|TRBJ1-2
CASTQDDSGGYGYTF
TGCGCCAGCACCCAAGACGACAGCGGTGGGTATGGCTACACCTTC
>few|TRBV6-5|.|TRBJ1-5
CASSQTWNQPQHF
TGTGCCAGCAGCCAGACATGGAATCAGCCCCAGCATTTT
>few|TRBV4-3|TRBD1|TRBJ1-2
CASSQRDRVYGYTF
TGCGCCAGCAGCCAAAGGGACAGGGTTTATGGCTACACCTTC
>.|TRBV4-2|.|TRBJ1-1
CASSQGLDGTEAFF
TGTGCCAGCAGCCAGGGCCTCGATGGCACTGAAGCTTTCTTT
>few|TRBV11-2|TRBD2|TRBJ2-1
CASSTSTGLAGEQFF
TGTGCCAGCAGCACCAGCACGGGACTAGCCGGTGAGCAGTTCTTC
>.|TRBV7-2|TRBD1|TRBJ1-2
CASSLEQGTPYGYTF
TGTGCCAGCAGCTTAGAACAGGGGACGCCCTATGGCTACACCTTC
>once|TRBV2|TRBD1|TRBJ2-7
CASSRQGAREQYF
TGTGCCAGCAGTCGGCAGGGGGCGCGGGAGCAGTACTTC
>.|TRBV27|.|TRBJ1-6
CASSWQHNSPLHF
TGTGCCAGCAGTTGGCAGCATAATTCACCCCTCCACTTT
>.|TRBV27|.|TRBJ1-5
CATNPEYSNQPQHF
TGTGCCACCAACCCAGAATATAGCAATCAGCCCCAGCATTTT
>.|TRBV2|.|TRBJ2-1
CASSEAFWGRNEQFF
TGTGCCAGCAGTGAAGCATTCTGGGGTCGGAATGAGCAGTTCTTC
>.|TRBV5-6|.|TRBJ2-7
CASSLVSLADYEQYF
TGTGCCAGCAGCTTGGTAAGTCTAGCAGACTACGAGCAGTACTTC
>.|TRBV28|TRBD2|TRBJ2-1
CASSSTSGRLNEQFF
TGTGCCAGCAGTTCCACTAGCGGGAGATTGAATGAGCAGTTCTTC
>.|TRBV9|.|TRBJ1-3
CASSEWGIAGNTIYF
TGTGCCAGCAGCGAATGGGGTATAGCCGGAAACACCATATATTTT
>.|TRBV10-2|.|TRBJ2-7
CASTVGRGRNEQYF
TGCGCCAGCACCGTAGGACGGGGAAGAAACGAGCAGTACTTC
>.|TRBV5-6|.|TRBJ1-5
CASSLGGDYSNQPQHF
TGTGCCAGCAGCTTAGGAGGGGACTATAGCAATCAGCCCCAGCATTTT
>few|TRBV5-1|TRBD1|TRBJ2-1
CASSLQGAFNNEQFF
TGCGCCAGCAGCCTCCAGGGGGCGTTTAACAATGAGCAGTTCTTC
>.|TRBV12-5|TRBD1|TRBJ2-6
CASGPGGTGETGANVLTF
TGTGCTAGTGGTCCAGGGGGGACAGGAGAAACTGGGGCCAACGTCCTGACTTTC
>.|TRBV2|.|TRBJ1-1
CASSEWGGTNTEAFF
TGTGCCAGCAGTGAATGGGGGGGGACGAACACTGAAGCTTTCTTT
>.|TRBV10-2|.|TRBJ1-2
CASRSTDNYGYTF
TGCGCCAGCCGGTCGACAGATAACTATGGCTACACCTTC
>.|TRBV5-1|TRBD1|TRBJ2-7
CASSPDRGKFDEQYF
TGCGCCAGCAGCCCGGACAGGGGGAAATTCGACGAGCAGTACTTC
>.|TRBV28|TRBD1|TRBJ1-2
CASSLTGGGYGYTF
TGTGCCAGCAGTTTAACAGGGGGTGGCTATGGCTACACCTTC
>.|TRBV6-5|.|TRBJ2-7
CASSPRSGASYEQYF
TGTGCCAGCAGTCCCCGGTCCGGCGCTTCCTACGAGCAGTACTTC
>once|TRBV5-1|.|TRBJ1-2
CASSLDARGYGYTF
TGCGCCAGCAGCTTGGACGCCAGAGGGTATGGCTACACCTTC
>.|TRBV5-1|.|TRBJ1-4
CASSTGTANEKLFF
TGCGCCAGCAGCACCGGGACGGCGAATGAAAAACTGTTTTTT
>.|TRBV9|TRBD1|TRBJ1-2
CASSVGGQGLYGYTF
TGTGCCAGCAGCGTAGGGGGACAGGGCCTATATGGCTACACCTTC
>few|TRBV7-9|.|TRBJ1-6
CASRPQGQVSPLHF
TGTGCCAGCAGACCTCAGGGGCAGGTCTCACCCCTCCACTTT
>.|TRBV19|.|TRBJ1-3
CASSIVRSSGNTIYF
TGTGCCAGTAGTATTGTAAGGAGCTCTGGAAACACCATATATTTT
>many|TRBV12-5|.|TRBJ1-5
CASGLVKGGFNQPQHF
TGTGCTAGTGGTTTGGTAAAGGGAGGGTTCAATCAGCCCCAGCATTTT
>.|TRBV9|TRBD1|TRBJ1-5
CASSPRDSLFQPQHF
TGTGCCAGCAGCCCCCGGGACAGTTTGTTTCAGCCCCAGCATTTT
>few|TRBV30|.|TRBJ1-2
CAWSPQVYGYTF
TGTGCCTGGAGTCCCCAGGTGTATGGCTACACCTTC
>few|TRBV4-2|TRBD2|TRBJ2-2
CASSQVPAGGRLTGELFF
TGTGCCAGCAGCCAAGTCCCAGCGGGAGGACGTTTAACCGGGGAGCTGTTTTTT
>.|TRBV9|.|TRBJ1-2
CASSTGGRGEYGYTF
TGTGCCAGCAGCACTGGGGGGAGGGGCGAATATGGCTACACCTTC
>.|TRBV6-5|.|TRBJ2-2
CASTGDRRPTGELFF
TGTGCCAGCACGGGCGACAGGAGGCCCACCGGGGAGCTGTTTTTT
>few|TRBV18|TRBD1|TRBJ2-3
CASSPGQGLAAQYF
TGTGCCAGCTCCCCGGGACAGGGCCTTGCGGCGCAGTATTTT
>.|TRBV14|TRBD1|TRBJ2-5
CASSPSTGGYQETQYF
TGTGCCAGCAGCCCGTCCACAGGGGGCTACCAAGAGACCCAGTACTTC
>.|TRBV1|.|TRBJ2-7
CTSSQERGREVLEVSEQYF
TGCACCAGCAGCCAAGAGAGGGGTCGGGAGGTCCTCGAAGTTTCCGAGCAGTACTTC
>.|TRBV19|.|TRBJ1-5
CASSQGGQPQHF
TGTGCCAGTTCTCAGGGAGGTCAGCCCCAGCATTTT
>.|TRBV30|.|TRBJ1-5
CAWSVDKSPNQPQHF
TGTGCCTGGAGTGTGGATAAGTCCCCCAATCAGCCCCAGCATTTT
>.|TRBV13|.|TRBJ1-5
CASSSGETANSPQHF
TGTGCCAGCAGCTCAGGGGAGACAGCAAACTCCCCCCAGCATTTT
>.|TRBV6-4|TRBD1|TRBJ1-2
CASSETQGARGYTF
TGTGCCAGCAGTGAAACACAGGGGGCGAGGGGCTACACCTTC
>.|TRBV30|TRBD1|TRBJ1-1
CAWRRGQLTEAFF
TGTGCCTGGAGGAGGGGACAGCTCACTGAAGCTTTCTTT
>.|TRBV11-2|TRBD2|TRBJ2-2
CASSLEPTSGSWVIQELFF
TGTGCCAGCAGCTTAGAACCGACTAGCGGGAGTTGGGTTATTCAGGAGCTGTTTTTT
>few|TRBV21-1|.|TRBJ1-1
CASSRNRDTNTEAFF
TGTGCCAGCAGCAGGAACCGGGACACGAACACTGAAGCTTTCTTT
>.|TRBV29-1|TRBD2|TRBJ2-7
CSVPRWLAGDNYEQYF
TGCAGCGTTCCGAGGTGGCTAGCGGGAGACAACTACGAGCAGTACTTC
>.|TRBV9|.|TRBJ1-1
CASSVAERGTEAFF
TGTGCCAGCAGCGTAGCTGAGCGGGGAACTGAAGCTTTCTTT
>.|TRBV5-1|.|TRBJ2-7
CASKRADGPYEQYF
TGCGCCAGCAAGCGGGCAGATGGCCCCTACGAGCAGTACTTC
>.|TRBV5-8|.|TRBJ2-6
CASSYGTYSGANVLTF
TGTGCCAGCAGTTATGGCACGTACTCTGGGGCCAACGTCCTGACTTTC
>.|TRBV2|.|TRBJ2-7
CASSVERQPRYYEQYF
TGTGCCAGCAGTGTGGAGAGACAGCCCAGATACTACGAGCAGTACTTC
>.|TRBV7-9|TRBD1|TRBJ1-6
CASSQGTGFYNSPLHF
TGTGCCAGCAGCCAGGGGACAGGGTTCTATAATTCACCCCTCCACTTT